Listed below are T cell receptor beta chains from one sample, sequenced in a study of OX40 agonist ivuxolimab in advanced cancers. The method was immunoSEQ multiplex PCR; TCRdb's version includes in-frame clones alone and lacks a portion of them. The top ten clones hold approximately 10% of a sample with 72,000 or so clones, 89% of them seen once. The sequences come from CD4+ or CD8+ T cells sorted from blood, collected in a trial of the OX40 agonist ivuxolimab. The receptors shown here come from an adult with an advanced solid tumor such as melanoma, head and neck, liver or kidney cancer. The CDR3 runs from the conserved cysteine through the conserved F or W. D genes are given only for firm matches. Clone size appears in some rows only: once, few, many, or a class for an expanded clone.

j_call v_call clone_size d_call cdr3_nt cdr3_aa
TRBJ2-1 TRBV19 - - TGTGCCAGTAGTGTTTTAGTTGGCGCCTACAATGAGCAGTTCTTC CASSVLVGAYNEQFF
TRBJ1-1 TRBV5-6 - - TGTGCCAGCAGCCGCCTAGGGGGACTGAACACTGAAGCTTTCTTT CASSRLGGLNTEAFF
TRBJ2-1 TRBV5-5 - - TGTGCCAGCAGCGGCTCCGACAGGCACAATGAGCAGTTCTTC CASSGSDRHNEQFF
TRBJ2-3 TRBV2 - - TGTGCCAGCGCGCGGTTTATCACAGATACGCAGTATTTT CASARFITDTQYF
TRBJ2-3 TRBV4-2 - TRBD2 TGTGCCAGCAGCCAAGAGGGGCAGCGGGAGGGGGATACGCAGTATTTT CASSQEGQREGDTQYF
TRBJ1-3 TRBV6-1 - - TGTGCCAGCAGTGAAACAGGGCCTGGAAACACCATATATTTT CASSETGPGNTIYF
TRBJ2-3 TRBV6-6 - TRBD2 TGTGCCAGCAGTTCCCCGGGGGGGCACACAGATACGCAGTATTTT CASSSPGGHTDTQYF
TRBJ2-2 TRBV18 - - TGTGCCAGCTCACCACGGCAGATGAACACCGGGGAGCTGTTTTTT CASSPRQMNTGELFF
TRBJ1-1 TRBV5-1 - TRBD1 TGCGCCAGCAGCTCGACAGGGATGAACACTGAAGCTTTCTTT CASSSTGMNTEAFF
TRBJ2-7 TRBV6-5 - TRBD2 TGTGCCAGCAGATACTCGGGGGGGCCCTACGAGCAGTACTTC CASRYSGGPYEQYF
TRBJ1-5 TRBV2 - TRBD1 TGTGCCACCAAAGGACAGGCTAATCAGCCCCAGCATTTT CATKGQANQPQHF
TRBJ2-3 TRBV7-9 - - TGTGCCAGCAGCTTACAGGGATGGGGGACAGATACGCAGTATTTT CASSLQGWGTDTQYF
TRBJ2-1 TRBV6-5 few TRBD2 TGTGCCAGCAGATATAGCGGGGGTGGGGTTGAGCAGTTCTTC CASRYSGGGVEQFF
TRBJ1-2 TRBV6-6 few - TGTGCCAGCAGTACTAGGTGGGTTGGCTACACCTTC CASSTRWVGYTF
TRBJ1-2 TRBV5-4 - - TGTGCCAGCAGCCAAGGGGTTCCCCGAAACTATGGCTACACCTTC CASSQGVPRNYGYTF
TRBJ2-1 TRBV21-1 - - TGTGCCAGCAGCAATCAGCGGGGCCAAAACAATGAGCAGTTCTTC CASSNQRGQNNEQFF
TRBJ2-7 TRBV2 - TRBD1 TGTGCCAGCACGGGACAGGGAAATGGAGAGCAGTACTTC CASTGQGNGEQYF